Following are 27 T cell receptor beta chains from one sample sequenced in a study of glioma-infiltrating T cells. Using RNA template, CDR3s of TCR alpha and beta were amplified with iRepertoire arm-PCR. TCRdb processed the multiplex PCR reads anew with MiXCR; each CDR3 protein has one entry. Of some 190,000 distinct CDR3 sequences listed, more than 30% were seen once; the top ten hold just over 20%. Sequencing used glioma tissue, nonneoplastic brain tissue, or PBMCs (not recorded which). The receptors were sampled from a human donor with low-grade glioma or glioblastoma, undergoing nonglioma brain surgery, or in good health (not recorded which).

As to this clonotype: Germline and junction disagree at one end, which may indicate a read error. This chain uses TRBV20-1 with TRBJ1-1; the D gene is possibly TRBD1 (5 bases). Germline CDR1 and CDR2: DFQATT and SNEGSKA (reference sequence). This CDR3 spans 15 amino acids. The CDR3 here is CSARDVGTRRYEALF. DNA of the CDR3: TGCAGTGCTAGAGATGTGGGGACGCGTAGATATGAAGCTTTATTT.

This clonotype has just one count. The germline gene is not matched at one end of the junction; a read error may be the cause. The CDR3, as DNA: TGCGCCAGCAGCTTGGATGCCACAACAGGGCCTTACTATGGCTACACCTTC. This encodes CASSLDATTGPYYGYTF. This chain connects TRBV5-5 to TRBJ2-1; tentative D call: TRBD1 (6 bases). The DNA end favors TRBJ1-2, so the J call may be wrong. Germline loops: CDR1 SGHKS, CDR2 YYEKEE (reference sequence). This CDR3 is 17 amino acids long.

Many counts were recorded for this clonotype. The chain carries TRBV12-3 or TRBV12-4 and TRBJ2-7, with D perhaps matching TRBD1 (6 bases). Trimming stripped 4 bases from V and 0 bases from J, with 16 bases between. The CDR3 loop spans 16 amino acids. The CDR3 sequence is CASSSPGTSYSYEQYF. The CDR3, as DNA: TGTGCCAGCAGTTCCCCCGGGACATCTTACTCCTACGAGCAGTACTTC.

On this clonotype: One end of the junction varies from germline; a read error may be responsible. The chain employs TRBV7-2 and TRBJ2-3; the D is unclear. The length of the CDR3 is 14 residues. Germline V gene data show CDR1 as SGHTA and CDR2 as FQGNSA. CDR3 sequence reads: CASSLAGSTDKQYF. The CDR3 DNA reads as TGTGCCAGCAGCTTAGCCGGAAGCACAGATAAGCAGTATTTT.

The chain employs TRBV7-2 and TRBJ2-3, with 8 bases lining up with TRBD2. Germline V lookup: CDR1 SGHTA, CDR2 FQGNSA. Germline trimming cut 4 bases from V and 6 bases from J; bases unmatched to any gene: 9. The length of the CDR3 is 15 residues. DNA of the CDR3: TGTGCCAGCAGCTCCCGACTAGCGCCTTGGGATACGCAGTATTTT. It yields the protein CASSSRLAPWDTQYF.

The chain carries TRBV20-1 and TRBJ2-3; 8 nucleotides align to TRBD2. V was clipped by 2 bases and J by 3 bases; unmatched bases: 7. Germline-derived CDR1 and CDR2 are DFQATT and SNEGSKA (reference sequence). The CDR3 extends over 15 amino acids. In DNA, the CDR3 is TGCAGTGCTAGACCCAGCGGGAGCGGGACAGATACGCAGTATTTT. Amino acids: CSARPSGSGTDTQYF.

This clonotype was recorded at least ten times. The V and J genes are TRBV7-3 and TRBJ1-1; the D is unclear. In germline, CDR1 is SGHTA, CDR2 FQGTGA. The CDR3 length is 14 residues. The germline V and J ends were trimmed by 4 bases and 1 base, with 10 bases remaining between them. The CDR3 DNA sequence: TGTGCCAGCAGCTCGAGCCCGGGGAACACTGAAGCTTTCTTT. This translates into CASSSSPGNTEAFF.

This clonotype turned up a few times. A much larger clone differs from this one at a single base, so this may be a read error. This CDR3 is CASSREEQANTEAFF. In DNA, the CDR3 is TGTGCCAGCAGCCGAGAAGAGCAGGCGAACACTGAAGCTTTCTTT. This sequence joins TRBV4-2 and TRBJ1-1; D is ambiguous. V shed 4 bases and J shed 1 base, with 13 bases lying between them. This CDR3 is built from 15 residues. The V gene's germline CDR1 is LGHNA and CDR2 YNFKEQ.

The genes are TRBV19 and TRBJ2-1, with 11 bases identical to TRBD2. Germline assignment: CDR1 LNHDA and CDR2 SQIVND (reference sequence). CDR3 length: 19 amino acids. Trimming removed 6 bases from V and 3 bases from J; junction bases left unmatched: 16. In DNA, the CDR3 is TGTGCCAGTAGGGGGAAACAAGGGACTAGCGGAACCAACTACAATGAGCAGTTCTTC. Translation gives CASRGKQGTSGTNYNEQFF.

This clonotype was recorded many times. The chain joins TRBV7-9 to TRBJ2-1; 10 positions agree with TRBD2. Unmatched junction bases numbered 8, after V lost 5 bases and J lost 7 bases. Germline V lookup: CDR1 SEHNR, CDR2 FQNEAQ (reference sequence). The CDR3 sequence is 15 residues long. Here the CDR3 reads CASSPEREGHNEQFF. Here the CDR3 DNA reads TGTGCCAGCAGCCCCGAGCGGGAGGGCCATAATGAGCAGTTCTTC.

This clonotype was found many times. The genes are TRBV7-9 and TRBJ1-1, with D possibly TRBD1 on 6 matching bases. This CDR3 region has 15 residues. Per germline, CDR1 SEHNR and CDR2 FQNEAQ (reference sequence). V lost 1 base to trimming and J lost 1 base, with 10 bases between them. The CDR3 DNA is TGTGCCAGCAGCTTAGGAGGGGGACAGAACACTGAAGCTTTCTTT. Translation: CASSLGGGQNTEAFF.

This clonotype was picked up many times. The V and J genes are TRBV7-9 and TRBJ2-5; tentatively, D is TRBD2 (5 bases). The CDR3 has 16 amino acids. CDR1 and CDR2 from the germline V gene are SEHNR and FQNEAQ (reference sequence). Trimming shortened V by 5 bases and J by 0 bases, and 16 bases separated the two germline ends. The CDR3 reads CASSRRGEGYQETQYF. Written as DNA, the CDR3 is TGTGCCAGCAGCCGGCGCGGTGAGGGATACCAAGAGACCCAGTACTTC.

This clonotype has only a few counts. A clone one base away is much larger, so this may be a read error. The rearrangement uses TRBV7-2 and TRBJ2-7, with a weak D call TRBD2 (6 bases). CDR3 length equals 14 residues. V shed 3 bases and J shed 6 bases, with 15 bases lying between them. Germline lookup yields CDR1 SGHTA and CDR2 FQGNSA. The CDR3 region has the DNA TGTGCCAGCAGCTTCCGGACTACCCCCGGCGAGCAGTACTTC. Protein product: CASSFRTTPGEQYF. Together with reference TRBV7-2 and TRBJ2-7, the CDR3 gives the full variable domain: GAGVSQSPSNKVTEKGKDVELRCDPISGHTALYWYRQSLGQGLEFLIYFQGNSAPDKSGLPSDRFSAERTGGSVSTLTIQRTQQEDSAVYLCASSFRTTPGEQYFGPGTRLTVT.

This rearrangement joins TRBV20-1 to TRBJ2-1; 7 bases align to TRBD1. The CDR3 is made up of 12 amino acids. Germline values: CDR1 DFQATT, CDR2 SNEGSKA (reference sequence). J lost 9 bases, V lost 4 bases, and 6 bases had no gene match. For the CDR3, the DNA is TGCAGTGCTACCGACAGGGAACTTGAGCAGTTCTTC. It translates to CSATDRELEQFF.

This clonotype was seen at least ten times. The V call is TRBV4-3, the J call TRBJ1-1; the D is unclear. The CDR3 consists of 16 residues. Germline V gene lookup returns CDR1 LGHNA and CDR2 YSLEER. Between the trimmed V and J ends, which lost 0 bases and 11 bases, there was a span of 22 bases. DNA for the CDR3: TGCGCCAGCAGCCAAGAGCCCGGATATCCTATTAGGTGGGCTTTCTTT. Translation gives CASSQEPGYPIRWAFF.

In regard to this clonotype: A much larger clone differs from this one at a single base, so this may be a read error. This rearrangement joins TRBV4-1 to TRBJ1-2; no clear D gene. Germline CDR1 MGHRA, CDR2 YSYEKL. CDR3 length: 14 residues. CDR3 nucleotides: TGCGTCAGCAGCCAAGATGCGGGAGGCGGTGGCTACACCTTC. Its protein is CVSSQDAGGGGYTF.

This clonotype was seen at least ten times. The chain is built from TRBV7-6 and TRBJ2-7, with D tentatively TRBD2 (5 bases). V was pared by 6 bases and J by 3 bases, with 15 bases between. CDR1 SGHVS and CDR2 FNYEAQ come from the germline V gene. CDR3 length equals 14 residues. The CDR3 loop is CASSPYGDIYEQYF. In DNA, the CDR3 is TGTGCCAGCAGTCCCTACGGGGATATCTACGAGCAGTACTTC.

The table lists this clonotype with many counts. This chain's CDR3 is CASSQAPSGRFQDTQYF. The CDR3, as DNA: TGCGCCAGCAGCCAAGCCCCTAGCGGGAGGTTCCAAGATACGCAGTATTTT. V is TRBV4-1 and J is TRBJ2-3; 11 nucleotides align to TRBD2. The V gene end was trimmed by 1 base and the J gene end by 5 bases; junction bases not matched to a gene: 8. CDR1 and CDR2 from the germline V gene are MGHRA and YSYEKL. This CDR3 is built from 17 residues.

This clonotype was seen ten or more times. Here the CDR3 reads CSARFGLARNPGDQYF. The CDR3 DNA follows: TGCAGTGCTAGATTCGGACTGGCCCGGAACCCCGGGGACCAGTACTTC. The chain has TRBV20-1 and TRBJ2-5; D is perhaps TRBD2 (5 bases). CDR3 size: 16 residues. V lost 2 bases to trimming and J lost 10 bases, with 26 bases between them. Germline V gene data show CDR1 as DFQATT and CDR2 as SNEGSKA (reference sequence).

The chain links TRBV4-1 to TRBJ2-5, with 8 bases fitting TRBD2. CDR3 length: 14 residues. With V trimmed by 1 base and J by 7 bases, 5 bases remained unmatched. Germline V gene lookup returns CDR1 MGHRA and CDR2 YSYEKL. Here the CDR3 reads CASSQGTSTGTQYF. As DNA, the CDR3 is TGCGCCAGCAGCCAAGGGACTAGCACTGGGACCCAGTACTTC.

This sequence joins TRBV2 and TRBJ2-7, with D unclear. CDR1 and CDR2 from the germline V gene are SNHLY and FYNNEI. Deletions cut 8 bases from V and 3 bases from J, with 8 bases between. CDR3 length: 11 residues. CDR3 nucleotides: TGTGCCAGCGGCGAGTTCTACGAGCAGTACTTC. Encoded protein: CASGEFYEQYF. Combining the CDR3 with reference TRBV2 and TRBJ2-7 gives the whole variable domain EPEVTQTPSHQVTQMGQEVILRCVPISNHLYFYWYRQILGQKVEFLVSFYNNEISEKSEIFDDQFSVERPDGSNFTLKIRSTKLEDSAMYFCASGEFYEQYFGPGTRLTVT.

The chain links TRBV3-1 to TRBJ2-1; 8 nucleotides align to TRBD2. The V gene end was trimmed by 8 bases and the J gene end by 4 bases; junction bases not matched to a gene: 7. Germline lookup yields CDR1 LGHDT and CDR2 YNNKEL (reference sequence). This CDR3 is 14 amino acids long. The CDR3: CASSPTSVYNEQFF. The CDR3 nucleotides read TGTGCCAGCTCCCCGACTAGCGTATACAATGAGCAGTTCTTC.

Comments on this clonotype: A much larger clone differs by one base, so this may be a read error. The V call is TRBV7-8, the J call TRBJ2-3; TRBD2 agrees at 8 bases. CDR1 and CDR2 from the germline V gene are SGHVS and FQNEAQ. There are 15 residues in the CDR3. Unmatched junction bases numbered 6, after V lost 2 bases and J lost 5 bases. In DNA form, the CDR3 reads TGTGCCAGCAGCTTAACGGGACTAGATAAAGATACGCAGTATTTT. Its protein product is CASSLTGLDKDTQYF. The full variable domain, in which reference TRBV7-8 and TRBJ2-3 provide the parts outside the CDR3, is GAGVSQSPRYKVAKRGQDVALRCDPISGHVSLFWYQQALGQGPEFLTYFQNEAQLDKSGLPSDRFFAERPEGSVSTLKIQRTQQEDSAVYLCASSLTGLDKDTQYFGPGTRLTVL.

This chain connects TRBV25-1 to TRBJ2-3, with TRBD1 matching over 12 bases. Germline CDR1 is MGHDK and CDR2 is SYGVNS. V lost 3 bases, J lost 5 bases, and 9 bases stayed unmatched. The CDR3 covers 17 residues. Here the CDR3 DNA reads TGTGCCAGCAGTGACCATGGGGACAGGGGGCGCTTAGATACGCAGTATTTT. Its protein is CASSDHGDRGRLDTQYF.

The V gene is TRBV20-1, the J gene TRBJ2-3; 8 bases are shared with TRBD2. The CDR3 is 15 residues long. Germline loops: CDR1 DFQATT, CDR2 SNEGSKA (reference sequence). Trimming took 6 bases from V and 4 from J; bases not matched to a gene: 12. The CDR3 sequence: CSAPSGRGFPDTQYF. The CDR3 DNA reads TGCAGTGCCCCCAGCGGGAGAGGGTTTCCAGATACGCAGTATTTT.

This clonotype has a handful of counts. The CDR3: CASSPPREGRGDEQFF. As DNA, the CDR3 is TGTGCCAGCAGCCCACCCCGGGAGGGCCGGGGTGATGAGCAGTTCTTC. The rearrangement uses TRBV3-1 and TRBJ2-1; 8 bases map to TRBD2. CDR3 length: 16 amino acids. J was trimmed by 8 bases and V by 4 bases; bases with no gene match: 13. Germline assignment: CDR1 LGHDT and CDR2 YNNKEL (reference sequence).

Many counts were recorded for this clonotype. V is TRBV20-1 and J is TRBJ2-7; 8 bases are a match to TRBD2. This CDR3 is 13 amino acids long. Germline V gene data show CDR1 as DFQATT and CDR2 as SNEGSKA (reference sequence). Trimming at V came to 4 bases and at J to 2 bases, leaving 4 bases not matched to a gene. The CDR3: CSATKREPYEQYF. The CDR3 DNA reads as TGCAGTGCTACTAAGCGGGAGCCCTACGAGCAGTACTTC.